A selection of T cell receptor beta chains follows, all from one sample in a study of T cells expressing NK-cell markers. TCRdb reanalyzed the 5' RACE reads, giving one entry per CDR3 protein sequence and no DNA. The sample spans tens of thousands of distinct CDR3 sequences; the ten largest clones claim roughly 60%. Sequencing input: blood T cells: a sorted CD56 or NKG2C T cell subset, CD4+ or CD8+ T cells, or bulk PBMC T cells (not recorded which). These receptors all come from a woman between 18 and 69 years old in good health. The CDR3 runs from the conserved cysteine through the conserved F or W. The order of the fields is clone size, V gene, J gene, CDR3 protein. Clone size is stated in some rows and not others, as once, few, many or a class when expanded.

size: -
V: TRBV12-3/TRBV12-4
J: TRBJ2-7
CDR3: CASSFPGQVFPGYF

size: -
V: TRBV25-1
J: TRBJ2-7
CDR3: CASSDGAGVTTGQYF

size: -
V: TRBV29-1
J: TRBJ2-3
CDR3: CSVEVLDGSGATDTQYF

size: -
V: TRBV6-1
J: TRBJ2-7
CDR3: CASSEGNTGDEQYF

size: -
V: TRBV11-2
J: TRBJ1-6
CDR3: CASSRDRGRTGSPLHF

size: -
V: TRBV27
J: TRBJ2-7
CDR3: CASKHRGGSYEQYF

size: -
V: TRBV12-3/TRBV12-4
J: TRBJ1-1
CDR3: CASSQRGSVTEAFF

size: -
V: TRBV10-3
J: TRBJ1-1
CDR3: CAIGQNTEAFF

size: -
V: TRBV20-1
J: TRBJ2-2
CDR3: CSASGQGWAGELFF

size: -
V: TRBV18
J: TRBJ2-1
CDR3: CASSPRAASGSYNEQFF

size: -
V: TRBV5-1
J: TRBJ1-2
CDR3: CASTPGVTNYGYTF

size: -
V: TRBV12-3/TRBV12-4
J: TRBJ1-1
CDR3: CASSLAVGTEAFF

size: -
V: TRBV4-2
J: TRBJ2-5
CDR3: CASSQDKSGWETQYF

size: -
V: TRBV4-1
J: TRBJ2-3
CDR3: CASSQGTRGADTQYF

size: -
V: TRBV27
J: TRBJ2-7
CDR3: CASRRDSPSSEQYF

size: -
V: TRBV12-3/TRBV12-4
J: TRBJ1-2
CDR3: CASSWASSRGYTF

size: -
V: TRBV28
J: TRBJ2-1
CDR3: CASSSSGSNIAYNEQFF

size: -
V: TRBV9
J: TRBJ2-7
CDR3: CASSVGYGPEQYF

size: -
V: TRBV27
J: TRBJ2-7
CDR3: CASSFWGSGGAYEQYF

size: -
V: TRBV5-6
J: TRBJ2-1
CDR3: CASSGSILGHHEQFF

size: -
V: TRBV24-1
J: TRBJ2-7
CDR3: CATRRTEQGGYEQYF

size: -
V: TRBV4-1
J: TRBJ2-5
CDR3: CASSRSAESSGIETQYF

size: -
V: TRBV27
J: TRBJ1-5
CDR3: CASRDGTGDSNQPQHF

size: -
V: TRBV15
J: TRBJ2-1
CDR3: CATSRWDSYNEQFF

size: medium-sized
V: TRBV11-2
J: TRBJ2-5
CDR3: CASSLWRGETQYF

size: -
V: TRBV19
J: TRBJ2-2
CDR3: CASSLGTPTGELFF